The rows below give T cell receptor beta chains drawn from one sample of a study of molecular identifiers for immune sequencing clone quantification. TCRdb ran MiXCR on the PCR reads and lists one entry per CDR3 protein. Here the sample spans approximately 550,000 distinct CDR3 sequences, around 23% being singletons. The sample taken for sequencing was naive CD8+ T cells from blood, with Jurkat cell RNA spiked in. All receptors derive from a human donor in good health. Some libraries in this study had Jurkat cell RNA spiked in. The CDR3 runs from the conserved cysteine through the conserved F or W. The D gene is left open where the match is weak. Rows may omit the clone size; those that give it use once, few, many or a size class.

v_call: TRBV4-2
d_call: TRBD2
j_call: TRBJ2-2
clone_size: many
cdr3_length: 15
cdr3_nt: TGTGCCAGCAGCCAAGATTCTAGCGGGTCCGGGGAGCTGTTTTTT
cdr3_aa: CASSQDSSGSGELFF

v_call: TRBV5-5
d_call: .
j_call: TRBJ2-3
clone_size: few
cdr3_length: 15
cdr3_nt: TGTGCCAGCAGCGCTGGGAGAATTAACACAGATACGCAGTATTTT
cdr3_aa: CASSAGRINTDTQYF

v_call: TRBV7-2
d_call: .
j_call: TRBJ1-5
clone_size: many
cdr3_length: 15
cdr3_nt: TGTGCCAGCAGCTTAGCATCAATGGGCAATCAGCCCCAGCATTTT
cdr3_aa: CASSLASMGNQPQHF

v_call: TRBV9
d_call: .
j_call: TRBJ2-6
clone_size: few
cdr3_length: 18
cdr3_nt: TGTGCCAGCAGCGGGTTCGCCGGGTCTGACTCTGGGGCCAACGTCCTGACTTTC
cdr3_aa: CASSGFAGSDSGANVLTF

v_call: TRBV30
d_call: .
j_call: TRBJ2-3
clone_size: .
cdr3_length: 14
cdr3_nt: TGTGCCTGGAGTGTAGGTACCGGCACAGATACGCAGTATTTT
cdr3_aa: CAWSVGTGTDTQYF

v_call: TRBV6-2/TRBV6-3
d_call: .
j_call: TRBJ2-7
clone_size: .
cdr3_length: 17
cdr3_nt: TGTGCCAGCAGCCCCACCATCCCACCAGGGGCATCCTACGAGCAGTACTTC
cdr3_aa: CASSPTIPPGASYEQYF

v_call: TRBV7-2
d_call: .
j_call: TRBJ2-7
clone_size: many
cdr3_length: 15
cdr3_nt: TGTGCCAGCAGCTTAGAGGGCCGGCGGGTGCGCGAGCAGTACTTC
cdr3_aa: CASSLEGRRVREQYF

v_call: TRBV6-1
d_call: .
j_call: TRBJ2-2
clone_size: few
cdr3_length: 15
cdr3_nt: TGTGCCAGCACCCCTCTGTCGGCTCCCACCGGGGAGCTGTTTTTT
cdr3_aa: CASTPLSAPTGELFF

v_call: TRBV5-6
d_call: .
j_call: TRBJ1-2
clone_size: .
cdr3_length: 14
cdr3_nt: TGTGCCAGCAGCCGCGGACAGAGCCACTATGGCTACACCTTC
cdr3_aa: CASSRGQSHYGYTF

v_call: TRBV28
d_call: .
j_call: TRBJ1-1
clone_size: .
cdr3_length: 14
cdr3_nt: TGTGCCAGCAGTCGACGGGGGGCGAGTACTGAAGCTTTCTTT
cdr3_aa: CASSRRGASTEAFF

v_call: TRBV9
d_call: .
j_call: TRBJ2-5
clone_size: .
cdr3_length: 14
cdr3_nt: TGTGCCAGCGGCCCGGGAGGAGGGGGAGAGACCCAGTACTTC
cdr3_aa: CASGPGGGGETQYF

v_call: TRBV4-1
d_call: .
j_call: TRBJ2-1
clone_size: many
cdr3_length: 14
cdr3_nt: TGCGCCAGCAGCCAAGTTGCCCGCCCGTACGAGCAGTTCTTC
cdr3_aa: CASSQVARPYEQFF

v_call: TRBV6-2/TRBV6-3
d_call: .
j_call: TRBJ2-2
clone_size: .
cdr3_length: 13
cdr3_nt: TGTGCCCGCACCTACACCGGAACCGGGGAGCTGTTTTTT
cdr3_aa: CARTYTGTGELFF

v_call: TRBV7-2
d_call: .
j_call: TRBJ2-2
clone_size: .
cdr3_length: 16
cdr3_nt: TGTGCCAGCAGCTGGGTACCGATGGCTTACACCGGGGAGCTGTTTTTT
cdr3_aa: CASSWVPMAYTGELFF

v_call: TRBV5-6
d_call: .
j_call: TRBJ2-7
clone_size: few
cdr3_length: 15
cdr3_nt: TGTGCCAGCAGCTTGGTCGGGGTAAGTTCCTACGAGCAGTACTTC
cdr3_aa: CASSLVGVSSYEQYF

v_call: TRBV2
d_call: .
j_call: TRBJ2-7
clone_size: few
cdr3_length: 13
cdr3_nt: TGTGCCAGCAGTGTTGAAGGGACCTACGAGCAGTACTTC
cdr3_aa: CASSVEGTYEQYF

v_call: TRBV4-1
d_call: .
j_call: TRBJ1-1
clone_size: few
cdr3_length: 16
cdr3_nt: TGCGCCAGCAGCCAAAACGGGGCAGTGATGAACACTGAAGCTTTCTTT
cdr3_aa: CASSQNGAVMNTEAFF

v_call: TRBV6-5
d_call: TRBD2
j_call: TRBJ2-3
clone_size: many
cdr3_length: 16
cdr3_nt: TGTGCCAGCAGTTTACAGACTAGCGGGATCACAGATACGCAGTATTTT
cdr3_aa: CASSLQTSGITDTQYF

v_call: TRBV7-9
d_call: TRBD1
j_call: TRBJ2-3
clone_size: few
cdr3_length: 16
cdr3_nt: TGTGCCAGCAGCGTAACCGGGACAGGGATTCCAGATACGCAGTATTTT
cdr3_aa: CASSVTGTGIPDTQYF

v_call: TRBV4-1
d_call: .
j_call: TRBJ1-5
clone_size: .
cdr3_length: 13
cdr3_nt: TGCGCCAGTGCCCGGGGAAGCAATCAGCCCCAGCATTTT
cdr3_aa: CASARGSNQPQHF

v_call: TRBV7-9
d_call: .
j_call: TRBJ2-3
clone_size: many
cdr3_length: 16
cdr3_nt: TGTGCCAGCAGCTTAATCGGAGGGACAGGCACAGATACGCAGTATTTT
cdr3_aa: CASSLIGGTGTDTQYF

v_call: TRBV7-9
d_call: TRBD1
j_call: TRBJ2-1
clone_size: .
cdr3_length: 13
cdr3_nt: TGTGCCAGCAGCCAGACAGGGGCCAATGAGCAGTTCTTC
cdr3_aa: CASSQTGANEQFF

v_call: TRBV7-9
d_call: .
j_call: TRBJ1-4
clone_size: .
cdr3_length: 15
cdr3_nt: TGTGCCAGCAGCAGCCACGGGGGGCCGAGCGAAAAACCGTTTTTT
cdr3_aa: CASSSHGGPSEKPFF